These T cell receptor beta chains were read from a single sample in a study of cytomegalovirus exposure and HLA in healthy donors. Profiling relied on immunoSEQ multiplex PCR, and the TCRdb table lists in-frame clones only, not all of them. Of roughly 200,000 clones in the sample, 75% to 90% were seen once. Sequences were obtained from PBMCs. These receptor sequences come from a woman under 30 in good health and CMV-seronegative. The CDR3 runs from the conserved cysteine through the conserved F or W. Fields, in order: J gene, V gene, D gene, clone size, CDR3 DNA, CDR3 protein. D genes are given only for firm matches. Size tells how often a clone was seen (once, few, many) or the class of an expanded clone, and some rows leave it out.

J: TRBJ1-2; V: TRBV9; D: .; size: once; DNA: TGTGCCAGCAGCGCCTCCCCCCAGGGGCGCAGCTATGGCTACACCTTC; CDR3: CASSASPQGRSYGYTF
J: TRBJ2-2; V: TRBV2; D: TRBD2; size: .; DNA: TGTGCCAGCAGTGAGTGGAGCGGGAATGCCGGGGAGCTGTTTTTT; CDR3: CASSEWSGNAGELFF
J: TRBJ2-5; V: TRBV5-4; D: .; size: .; DNA: TGTGCCAGCAGCTTGGCAGGGGACGCAGAGACCCAGTACTTC; CDR3: CASSLAGDAETQYF
J: TRBJ1-1; V: TRBV19; D: .; size: .; DNA: TGTGCCAGCACATCGAGGGTCACTGAAGCTTTCTTT; CDR3: CASTSRVTEAFF
J: TRBJ1-1; V: TRBV5-6; D: .; size: .; DNA: TGTGCCAGCAGCTTTAGTGAGAACACTGAAGCTTTCTTT; CDR3: CASSFSENTEAFF
J: TRBJ1-3; V: TRBV10-1; D: .; size: .; DNA: TGCGCCAGCAGTCCCCAGGGGTCTGGAAACACCATATATTTT; CDR3: CASSPQGSGNTIYF
J: TRBJ2-2; V: TRBV7-9; D: TRBD1; size: .; DNA: TGTGCCAGCAGCCCGGACAGGGGGCAGAGCGGGGAGCTGTTTTTT; CDR3: CASSPDRGQSGELFF
J: TRBJ2-3; V: TRBV12-1; D: .; size: .; DNA: TGTGCCAGCAGCACTACAGGGGGGGACGATACGCAGTATTTT; CDR3: CASSTTGGDDTQYF
J: TRBJ1-2; V: TRBV5-4; D: .; size: .; DNA: TGTGCCAGCAGCTGGAAACGCAGGGTTGACTATGGCTACACCTTC; CDR3: CASSWKRRVDYGYTF
J: TRBJ2-1; V: TRBV9; D: TRBD2; size: .; DNA: TGTGCCAGCAGCGTAGAATGGGGGGGGTACAATGAGCAGTTCTTC; CDR3: CASSVEWGGYNEQFF
J: TRBJ2-1; V: TRBV29-1; D: .; size: .; DNA: TGCAGCGTTGAAGTACAGGCTGAGCAGTTCTTC; CDR3: CSVEVQAEQFF
J: TRBJ2-7; V: TRBV18; D: .; size: few; DNA: TGTGCCAGCTCACCGGACTCGTACGAGCAGTACTTC; CDR3: CASSPDSYEQYF
J: TRBJ2-3; V: TRBV10-1; D: .; size: .; DNA: TGCGCCAGCAGTGAGCGACAGGGACTTACAGATACGCAGTATTTT; CDR3: CASSERQGLTDTQYF
J: TRBJ1-2; V: TRBV7-6; D: .; size: .; DNA: TGTGCCAGCAGCTTAGGCGTCGGGTACTATGGCTACACCTTC; CDR3: CASSLGVGYYGYTF
J: TRBJ1-1; V: TRBV9; D: TRBD1; size: .; DNA: TGTGCCAGCAGCAGAAGCCAGGGGGTTAACACTGAAGCTTTCTTT; CDR3: CASSRSQGVNTEAFF
J: TRBJ1-1; V: TRBV7-3; D: .; size: .; DNA: TGTGCCAGCAGACCCGACAGCAACACTGAAGCTTTCTTT; CDR3: CASRPDSNTEAFF
J: TRBJ2-5; V: TRBV15; D: .; size: .; DNA: TGTGCCACCAGCAGAGCAGGGATGGAGACCCAGTACTTC; CDR3: CATSRAGMETQYF
J: TRBJ2-7; V: TRBV27; D: TRBD1; size: .; DNA: TGTGCCAGCAGTCCGAACTTACGGACAGGGGGCGAGCAGTACTTC; CDR3: CASSPNLRTGGEQYF
J: TRBJ1-1; V: TRBV5-6; D: TRBD1; size: once; DNA: TGTGCCAGCAGCTCTGGTTACGCTCCGGGACAGGGGGACACTGAAGCTTTCTTT; CDR3: CASSSGYAPGQGDTEAFF
J: TRBJ2-7; V: TRBV6-6; D: TRBD1; size: .; DNA: TGTGCCAGCAGTCCGGGACAGGGAATCTACGAGCAGTACTTC; CDR3: CASSPGQGIYEQYF
J: TRBJ2-7; V: TRBV4-3; D: TRBD2; size: .; DNA: TGCGCCAGCAGCCAAGATCCGGGAGGACCCTACGAGCAGTACTTC; CDR3: CASSQDPGGPYEQYF
J: TRBJ2-3; V: TRBV11-2; D: .; size: .; DNA: TGTGCCAGCAGCCCTAATGGGCCCACAGATACGCAGTATTTT; CDR3: CASSPNGPTDTQYF
J: TRBJ2-1; V: TRBV20-1; D: .; size: .; DNA: TGCAGTGCCGGAGCCATGAATGAGCAGTTCTTC; CDR3: CSAGAMNEQFF
J: TRBJ2-3; V: TRBV6-5; D: .; size: .; DNA: TGTGCCAGCAGTTACTCTCCGGGGACAGATACGCAGTATTTT; CDR3: CASSYSPGTDTQYF
J: TRBJ1-2; V: TRBV9; D: TRBD1; size: .; DNA: TGTGCCAGCAGTTCCCTGGGACAGGGGCTCGACTATGGCTACACCTTC; CDR3: CASSSLGQGLDYGYTF
J: TRBJ2-7; V: TRBV4-3; D: .; size: .; DNA: TGCGCCAGCAGCCATACACAGACCTACGAGCAGTACTTC; CDR3: CASSHTQTYEQYF
J: TRBJ2-7; V: TRBV6-5; D: TRBD1; size: .; DNA: TGTGCCAGCAGTTACTTGCAGGGGGCAACCTACGAGCAGTACTTC; CDR3: CASSYLQGATYEQYF
J: TRBJ2-7; V: TRBV9; D: .; size: .; DNA: TGTGCCAGCAGCGTAGACGAAGGACAGACCTACGAGCAGTACTTC; CDR3: CASSVDEGQTYEQYF
J: TRBJ1-1; V: TRBV7-9; D: .; size: .; DNA: TGTGCCAGCAGCGGGGAGGAAGCTTTCTTT; CDR3: CASSGEEAFF
J: TRBJ2-1; V: TRBV9; D: TRBD1; size: .; DNA: TGTGCCTCCGCCAGGGGGCAAGGGAACAATGAGCAGTTCTTC; CDR3: CASARGQGNNEQFF
J: TRBJ2-7; V: TRBV27; D: TRBD1; size: .; DNA: TGTGCCAGCAGTCCATCTTTTTGGGACAGGACCTACGAGCAGTACTTC; CDR3: CASSPSFWDRTYEQYF
J: TRBJ2-1; V: TRBV27; D: .; size: .; DNA: TGTGCCAGCAGTTTATCGAGGTACAATGAGCAGTTCTTC; CDR3: CASSLSRYNEQFF
J: TRBJ1-2; V: TRBV4-1; D: .; size: .; DNA: TGCGCCAGCAGCCAAAGAGCAGCAGGCTATGGCTACACCTTC; CDR3: CASSQRAAGYGYTF
J: TRBJ2-3; V: TRBV5-1; D: TRBD2; size: .; DNA: TGCGCCAGCAGCTATGGGACTAGCGGGAGGAGTTTAGACACAGATACGCAGTATTTT; CDR3: CASSYGTSGRSLDTDTQYF
J: TRBJ1-5; V: TRBV15; D: .; size: .; DNA: TGTGCCACCACGGATCAGCCCCAGCATTTT; CDR3: CATTDQPQHF
J: TRBJ1-1; V: TRBV10-3; D: .; size: .; DNA: TGTGCCATCAGTGAGGGTGGAGGACGTCGGAAATCGAACACTGAAGCTTTCTTT; CDR3: CAISEGGGRRKSNTEAFF
J: TRBJ2-1; V: TRBV7-8; D: .; size: .; DNA: TGTGCCAGCAGCTTAATTCCCGGTTTCAATGAGCAGTTCTTC; CDR3: CASSLIPGFNEQFF
J: TRBJ1-2; V: TRBV5-4; D: TRBD1; size: .; DNA: TGTGCCAGCAGCCCCTGGGACAGCGGAACCCTTAACTATGGCTACACCTTC; CDR3: CASSPWDSGTLNYGYTF
J: TRBJ2-3; V: TRBV29-1; D: .; size: .; DNA: TGCAGCGCCCGTAACCGGAGGGGCGCAGATACGCAGTATTTT; CDR3: CSARNRRGADTQYF
J: TRBJ2-1; V: TRBV7-2; D: .; size: .; DNA: TGTGCCAGCAGCTTAATTTCAGGGAATGAGCAGTTCTTC; CDR3: CASSLISGNEQFF
J: TRBJ2-7; V: TRBV19; D: TRBD1; size: .; DNA: TGTGCCAGTGCCGGGACAGGGAGCTCCTACGAGCAGTACTTC; CDR3: CASAGTGSSYEQYF
J: TRBJ1-1; V: TRBV14; D: .; size: .; DNA: TGTGCCAGCAGCCACACGGTGGTCGGCACTGAAGCTTTCTTT; CDR3: CASSHTVVGTEAFF
J: TRBJ2-7; V: TRBV15; D: TRBD1; size: few; DNA: TGTGCCACCAGCAGAGACCCCCCGGGACAGGGGGTTGGCGAGCAGTACTTC; CDR3: CATSRDPPGQGVGEQYF